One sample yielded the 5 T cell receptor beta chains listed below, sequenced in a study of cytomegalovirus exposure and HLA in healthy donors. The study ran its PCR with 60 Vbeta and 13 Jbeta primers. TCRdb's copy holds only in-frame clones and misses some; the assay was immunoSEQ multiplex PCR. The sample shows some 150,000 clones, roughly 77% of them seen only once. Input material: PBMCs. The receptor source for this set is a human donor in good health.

CDR3 in DNA: TGTGCCAGCAGAAGTAGGGCGGGCACCGGGGAGCTGTTTTTT. This translates into CASRSRAGTGELFF. The chain uses TRBV6-1 and TRBJ2-2; perhaps TRBD2 as D (5 bases). The germline V gene has CDR1 MNHNS and CDR2 SASEGT. Trimming stripped 6 bases from V and 4 bases from J, with 12 bases between. The CDR3 covers 14 residues.

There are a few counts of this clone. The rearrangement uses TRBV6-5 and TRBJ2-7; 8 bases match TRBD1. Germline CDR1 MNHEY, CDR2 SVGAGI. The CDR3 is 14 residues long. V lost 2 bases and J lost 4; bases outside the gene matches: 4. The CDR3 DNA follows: TGTGCCAGCAGTTACGAGGGGGACAGGTACGAGCAGTACTTC. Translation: CASSYEGDRYEQYF.

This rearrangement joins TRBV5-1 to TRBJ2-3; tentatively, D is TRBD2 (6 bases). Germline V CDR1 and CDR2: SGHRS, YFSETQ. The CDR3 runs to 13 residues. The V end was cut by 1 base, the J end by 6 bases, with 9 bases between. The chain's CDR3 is CASSLREADTQYF. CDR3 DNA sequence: TGCGCCAGCAGCTTGAGGGAGGCCGATACGCAGTATTTT.

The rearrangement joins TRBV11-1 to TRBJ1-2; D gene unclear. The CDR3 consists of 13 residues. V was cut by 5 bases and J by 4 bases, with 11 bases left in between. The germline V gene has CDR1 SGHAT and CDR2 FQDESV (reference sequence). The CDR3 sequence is CASSAQIGYGYTF. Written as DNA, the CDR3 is TGTGCCAGCAGCGCGCAAATTGGCTATGGCTACACCTTC.

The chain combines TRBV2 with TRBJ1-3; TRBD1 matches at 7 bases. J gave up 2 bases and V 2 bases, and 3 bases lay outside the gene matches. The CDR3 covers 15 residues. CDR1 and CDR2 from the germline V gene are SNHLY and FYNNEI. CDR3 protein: CASSEIDRAGNTIYF. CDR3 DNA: TGTGCCAGCAGTGAAATAGACAGGGCTGGAAACACCATATATTTT.